The 9 T cell receptor beta chains reported below all come from one sample, sequenced in a study of regulatory T cells in long-lasting Graves disease (dated by TCRdb to about 2021). Libraries came from multiplex PCR. Data came from an Illumina HiSeq 4000. iRepertoire HTBI primers and Arm-PCR amplification of CDR3 regions were used to construct TCR beta libraries. TCRdb reprocessing: public reads trimmed at Q25 with fastp, clones called with MiXCR, in-frame beta chains kept. Each entry is one CDR3 protein sequence, shown with its most common DNA and genes. Within this sample are 510,000 or so distinct CDR3 sequences, with around 12% of them counted one time only. Over 7% of the sample lies in the top ten. Reading the label with the study, this specimen's time point is: newly diagnosed GD, antithyroid drugs for less than 3 months. For both TCR sequencing and RNA sequencing, RNA was extracted from PBMCs in TRIzol.

These same records also appear under a second study, on T cells in Graves' hyperthyroidism and ophthalmopathy.

This specimen consisted of peripheral blood mononuclear cells (PBMCs), obtained at new diagnosis, from a patient treated with antithyroid drugs. These receptors originate from a woman aged 25-40 years with Graves disease. Donor details come from another sample of the same person, matched by shared clones.

This clonotype has ten or more counts. The J gene is TRBJ2-7, the V gene TRBV27, with a tentative D call TRBD1 (5 bases). V lost 2 bases to trimming and J lost 3 bases, with 20 bases between them. The CDR3 is made up of 17 amino acids. CDR1 and CDR2 (germline): MNHEY, SMNVEV (reference sequence). CDR3 sequence (DNA): TGTGCCAGCAGTTTAGAAAGGACGGTCTCTCAGGGCTACGAGCAGTACTTC. Amino acids: CASSLERTVSQGYEQYF.

This clonotype was counted at least ten times. This chain connects TRBV7-3 to TRBJ1-6; a weak D match, TRBD1 (5 bases). The germline V and J ends were trimmed by 0 bases and 8 bases, with 8 bases remaining between them. This CDR3 has 14 amino acids. Germline V gene data show CDR1 as SGHTA and CDR2 as FQGTGA. This chain's CDR3 is CASSLTGADSPLHF. For the CDR3, the DNA is TGTGCCAGCAGCTTAACAGGGGCTGATTCACCCCTCCACTTT.

This clonotype has a count of ten or more. The chain joins TRBV20-1 to TRBJ2-7; no firm D call. This CDR3 is 13 amino acids long. The germline CDR1 and CDR2 sequences are DFQATT and SNEGSKA (reference sequence). V lost 1 base and J lost 3, with 10 bases in between. The CDR3 bases are TGCAGTGCTAGAGGAAACAGAGACTACGAGCAGTACTTC. Residues: CSARGNRDYEQYF.

This clonotype occurred many times. The V gene is TRBV20-1, the J gene TRBJ1-4; 7 nucleotides align to TRBD1. The CDR3 length is 16 residues. V trimming: 1 base; J trimming: 0 bases; junction bases outside the gene matches: 5. CDR1 is DFQATT, CDR2 SNEGSKA, per germline (reference sequence). CDR3: CSARGGTATTNEKLFF. CDR3 coding DNA: TGCAGTGCTAGAGGCGGGACAGCAACAACTAATGAAAAACTGTTTTTT.

This clonotype has a handful of counts. The chain combines TRBV6-1 with TRBJ2-2; 8 positions agree with TRBD1. The CDR3 is made up of 14 amino acids. Losses at the gene ends were 7 bases for V and 6 bases for J; bases not matched to a gene: 7. Germline assignment: CDR1 MNHNS and CDR2 SASEGT. DNA of the CDR3: TGTGCCAGCACCGTGGACAGGGTGTCCGGGGAGCTGTTTTTT. Its protein product is CASTVDRVSGELFF.

This clonotype was observed many times. The gene calls are TRBV9 and TRBJ1-2; D gene uncertain. The CDR3 consists of 15 residues. V lost 4 bases, J lost 6 bases, and 19 bases lay in between. The germline gives CDR1 SGDLS, CDR2 YYNGEE. The CDR3 sequence: CASSPRFVRGHGYTF. Written as DNA, the CDR3 is TGTGCCAGCAGCCCCCGTTTCGTCCGAGGGCATGGCTACACCTTC.

The V call is TRBV6-2 or TRBV6-3, the J call TRBJ2-2; possibly TRBD1 for D (6 bases). V lost 9 bases and J 7 bases, leaving 6 bases between the germline ends. Germline CDR1 MNHEY, CDR2 SVGEGT. The CDR3 extends over 10 amino acids. The CDR3 DNA sequence: TGTGCCAGACAGGGCGGGGAGCTGTTTTTT. Amino acids: CARQGGELFF.

This clonotype has a count of ten or more. V and J are TRBV13 and TRBJ2-3; no definite D call. The CDR3 has 14 amino acids. Trimming left V 3 bases short and J 0 bases short, with 7 bases between. Germline V gives CDR1 PRHDT, CDR2 FYEKMQ (reference sequence). The CDR3 here is CASSFSASTDTQYF. CDR3 sequence (DNA): TGTGCCAGCAGCTTTTCTGCTAGCACAGATACGCAGTATTTT.

Comment on this clonotype: A much bigger clone sits one base away, suggesting this may be a read error. This chain joins TRBV7-9 and TRBJ2-3; D unresolved. Germline V lookup: CDR1 SEHNR, CDR2 FQNEAQ (reference sequence). CDR3 length: 14 residues. This chain's CDR3 is CAISLRTRTDTQYF. The CDR3 region has the DNA TGTGCCATCAGCCTACGGACCCGCACAGATACGCAGTATTTT.